The clone carrying this TCR beta chain showed up many times. The antigen remains unidentified. Researchers took RNA transcripts and amplified the TCR beta CDR3 regions from them. In the first-round RT-PCR of the TCR CDR3, the HTBI primer set was used. MiXCR was run by TCRdb on the multiplex PCR reads, yielding one entry per CDR3 protein. The sample records fewer than 600,000 distinct CDR3 sequences, 11% to 15% being singletons. Recently diagnosed hyperthyroidism of less than 2 months' duration affected patients aged 18 to 65. The authors took PBMCs from over 8.5 ml fresh peripheral blood. The length of the CDR3 is 14 residues. Per germline, CDR1 MNHEY and CDR2 SVGEGT. The V and J ends lost 6 bases and 2 bases respectively, with 14 bases between them. This entry comes from a study of T cells in Graves' hyperthyroidism and ophthalmopathy. Findings of the study overall: Blood samples included most of the expanded thyroid clonotypes exceeding 0.001. Ophthalmopathy, as predicted by the model, came a median 6.5 months after the prediction.

V usage is TRBV6-2 or TRBV6-3 and J usage is TRBJ2-7; D is possibly TRBD1 (6 bases). Sequencing was done on a sample of blood. The clonotype originates from a woman between 40 and 50 years old with Graves' hyperthyroidism. The CDR3 DNA follows: TGTGCCAGCAGCTCGACAGGTGGACCCTACGAGCAGTACTTC. As protein: CASSSTGGPYEQYF.